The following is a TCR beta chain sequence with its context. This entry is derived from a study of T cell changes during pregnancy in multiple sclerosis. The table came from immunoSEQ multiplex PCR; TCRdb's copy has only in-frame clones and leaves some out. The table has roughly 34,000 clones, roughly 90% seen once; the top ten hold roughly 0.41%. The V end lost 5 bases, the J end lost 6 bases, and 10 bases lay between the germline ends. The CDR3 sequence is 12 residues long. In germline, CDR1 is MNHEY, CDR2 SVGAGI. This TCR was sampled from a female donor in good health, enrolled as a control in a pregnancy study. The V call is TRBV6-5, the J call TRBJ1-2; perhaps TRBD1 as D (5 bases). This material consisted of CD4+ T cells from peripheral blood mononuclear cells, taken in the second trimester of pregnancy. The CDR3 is CASSRPGHGYTF. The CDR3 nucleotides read TGTGCCAGCAGTCGCCCAGGGCATGGCTACACCTTC.